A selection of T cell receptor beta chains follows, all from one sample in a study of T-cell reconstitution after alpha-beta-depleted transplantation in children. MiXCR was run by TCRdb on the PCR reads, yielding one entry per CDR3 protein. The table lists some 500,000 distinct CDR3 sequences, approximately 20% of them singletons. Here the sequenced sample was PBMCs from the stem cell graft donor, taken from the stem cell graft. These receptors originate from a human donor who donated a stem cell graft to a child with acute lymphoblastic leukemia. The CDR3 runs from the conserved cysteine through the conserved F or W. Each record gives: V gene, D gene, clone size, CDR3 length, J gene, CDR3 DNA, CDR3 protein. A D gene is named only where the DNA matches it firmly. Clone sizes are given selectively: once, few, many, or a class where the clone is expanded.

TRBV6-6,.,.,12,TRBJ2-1,TGTGCCAGCAGTTGGGCCGTCAATGAGCAGTTCTTC,CASSWAVNEQFF
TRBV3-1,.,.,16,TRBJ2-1,TGTGCCAGCAGCCCCTCCTGGACGGGAGTAAACAATGAGCAGTTCTTC,CASSPSWTGVNNEQFF
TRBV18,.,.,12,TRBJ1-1,TGTGCCAGCTCCCCCGGGCAGACTCAAGCTTTCTTT,CASSPGQTQAFF
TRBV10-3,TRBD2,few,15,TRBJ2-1,TGTGCCATCAGTGCGGGACTAGCGGGAGGCGATGAGCAGTTCTTC,CAISAGLAGGDEQFF
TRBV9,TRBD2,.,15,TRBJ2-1,TGTGCCAGCAGCGCCGGGACTAGCGGGAGGGGTGAGCAGTTCTTC,CASSAGTSGRGEQFF
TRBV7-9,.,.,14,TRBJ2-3,TGTGCCAGCAGCTTAGCGAGAGGAACAGATACGCAGTATTTT,CASSLARGTDTQYF
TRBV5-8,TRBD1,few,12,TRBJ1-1,TGTGCCAGCAGCTACCGGGACAGTCGCGCTTTCTTT,CASSYRDSRAFF
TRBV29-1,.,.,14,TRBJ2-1,TGCAGCTTCCCCCGAGGACAGCCCTACAATGAGCAGTTCTTC,CSFPRGQPYNEQFF
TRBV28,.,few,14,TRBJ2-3,TGTGCCAGCAGGGAGGGACTGAACACAGATACGCAGTATTTT,CASREGLNTDTQYF
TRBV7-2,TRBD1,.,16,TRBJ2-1,TGTGCCAGCAGCTTAGGGACAGGGAGCTCCTACAATGAGCAGTTCTTC,CASSLGTGSSYNEQFF
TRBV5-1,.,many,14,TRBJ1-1,TGCGCCAGTACGACAGGACCTTTGAACACTGAAGCTTTCTTT,CASTTGPLNTEAFF
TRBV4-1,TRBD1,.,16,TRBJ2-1,TGCGCCAGCAGCCACCGAGGGACAGCAACCTACAATGAGCAGTTCTTC,CASSHRGTATYNEQFF
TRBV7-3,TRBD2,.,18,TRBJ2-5,TGTGCCAGCAGCCCAGGACTAGCGGGAGGGCCAGTATCAGAGACCCAGTACTTC,CASSPGLAGGPVSETQYF
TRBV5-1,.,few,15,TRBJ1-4,TGCGCCAGCAGCTTGGGATCCGGGGTTAATGAAAAACTGTTTTTT,CASSLGSGVNEKLFF
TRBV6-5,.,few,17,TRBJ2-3,TGTGCCAGCAGTTACGCCCTAATAGGCCGTCCCACAGATACGCAGTATTTT,CASSYALIGRPTDTQYF
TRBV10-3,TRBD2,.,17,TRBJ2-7,TGTGCCATCAGTGAGAGGCTAGCGGGAGAGGGCGGCGGCGAGCAGTACTTC,CAISERLAGEGGGEQYF
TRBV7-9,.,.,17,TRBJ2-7,TGTGCCAGCAGCTTAGGGGGCCTGGGAAACGTCGCGTACGAGCAGTACTTC,CASSLGGLGNVAYEQYF
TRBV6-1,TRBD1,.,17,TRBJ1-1,TGTGCCAGCAGTGAAGGGGGGTACAGGGGAGATGACACTGAAGCTTTCTTT,CASSEGGYRGDDTEAFF
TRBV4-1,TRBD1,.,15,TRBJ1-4,TGCGCCAGCAGCCACTCACAGGGGCTTAATGAAAAACTGTTTTTT,CASSHSQGLNEKLFF
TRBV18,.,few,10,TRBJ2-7,TGTGCCAGCTCACCGGACGAGCAGTACTTC,CASSPDEQYF
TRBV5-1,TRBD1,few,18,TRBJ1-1,TGCGCCAGCAGCCCAGGACAGGGGACGAAAATGGTGAACACTGAAGCTTTCTTT,CASSPGQGTKMVNTEAFF
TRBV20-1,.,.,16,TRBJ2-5,TGCAGTGCTAGCGAAGTGGGAATCAGAGCGCGAGAGACCCAGTACTTC,CSASEVGIRARETQYF
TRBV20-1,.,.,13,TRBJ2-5,TGCAGTGCTTATTCGACTAGTGGGGAGACCCAGTACTTC,CSAYSTSGETQYF
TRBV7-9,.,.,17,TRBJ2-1,TGTGCCAGCAGCTTAGCTAGGGCGGTGAGCTCCTACAATGAGCAGTTCTTC,CASSLARAVSSYNEQFF
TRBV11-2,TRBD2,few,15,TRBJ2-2,TGTGCCAGCAGCGGAGGCGGGAGCCCCACCGGGGAGCTGTTTTTT,CASSGGGSPTGELFF
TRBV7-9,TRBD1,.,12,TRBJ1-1,TGTGCCACCCGACAGGGCTACACTGAAGCTTTCTTT,CATRQGYTEAFF
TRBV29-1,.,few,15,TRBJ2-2,TGCAGCGTTGAACTCCGCAGGAAAGACACCGGGGAGCTGTTTTTT,CSVELRRKDTGELFF
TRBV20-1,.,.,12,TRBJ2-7,TGCATTGCTAGAGATCTCACGTACGAGCAGTACTTC,CIARDLTYEQYF